Reported below is one T cell receptor beta chain. Antigen: not known. Produced via immunoSEQ multiplex PCR; TCRdb's table is partial and in-frame only. There are around 170,000 clones in the sample; 85% occur only once, and roughly 15% lies in the top ten. This specimen belongs to a study of cytomegalovirus exposure and HLA in healthy donors. Background on the study: The 120 or so validation repertoires used a platform that matched the one used for the 500 to 700 first-cohort repertoires, as a later analysis reported.

The germline V gene has CDR1 SGDLS and CDR2 YYNGEE. The V and J ends lost 4 bases and 3 bases, in that order; junction bases with no gene match: 5. This CDR3 comprises 14 residues. Whole-study results and caveats: The investigators catalogued some 150 TCR beta chains as cytomegalovirus-associated.

Source material: PBMCs. This clonotype originated in a man between 18 and 35 years old in good health and CMV-seropositive. The chain has TRBV9 and TRBJ2-7, with 9 bases lining up with TRBD1. The CDR3: CASSLGTGNYEQYF. The CDR3 region has the DNA TGTGCCAGCAGCCTCGGGACAGGGAACTACGAGCAGTACTTC. The full variable domain, in which reference TRBV9 and TRBJ2-7 provide the parts outside the CDR3, is DSGVTQTPKHLITATGQRVTLRCSPRSGDLSVYWYQQSLDQGLQFLIQYYNGEERAKGNILERFSAQQFPDLHSELNLSSLELGDSALYFCASSLGTGNYEQYFGPGTRLTVT.